This is a list of T cell receptor beta chains from one sample in a study of identifying expanded T cells in peripheral blood. Repertoires were generated with immunoSEQ multiplex PCR, while TCRdb's copy carries only in-frame clones and drops some. The sample records more than 85,000 clones, around 88% being singletons. The sequenced sample consisted of blood. The receptors here all came from a person aged 18 to 75 in good health. CDR3s include the opening cysteine and the closing phenylalanine or tryptophan.

V gene	J gene	CDR3 protein
TRBV5-1	TRBJ2-1	CASSRVANGGIYNEQFF
TRBV11-2	TRBJ1-3	CASNYQITGKGNTIYF
TRBV10-3	TRBJ2-1	CAISALAGSYNEQFF
TRBV30	TRBJ2-6	CAGVVGSGANVLTF
TRBV5-1	TRBJ2-1	CASSSEILAGGPPEQFF
TRBV7-9	TRBJ1-2	CASSFGQLMGGYTF
TRBV5-1	TRBJ2-3	CASSLTLGGDTQYF
TRBV4-3	TRBJ2-5	CASSQDYGSFQETQYF
TRBV18	TRBJ1-2	CASSVTGGVDYGYTF
TRBV10-3	TRBJ2-2	CAINDRVDKTGELFF
TRBV18	TRBJ1-1	CACSENLNTEAFF
TRBV7-8	TRBJ2-1	CASSLARAGLAGGRIGEQFF
TRBV28	TRBJ2-1	CASSLTREEQFF
TRBV7-2	TRBJ1-5	CASSLAPKEPQHF
TRBV6-1	TRBJ1-5	CASSGASNQPQHF
TRBV7-9	TRBJ2-2	CASSPSGAYTGELFF
TRBV4-3	TRBJ1-1	CASSQDQGGNTEAFF
TRBV6-1	TRBJ2-7	CASSADRGPGGQYF
TRBV5-4	TRBJ2-5	CASSGTLGGETQYF
TRBV15	TRBJ1-5	CATSPRMGLINQPQHF
TRBV4-2	TRBJ2-2	CASSPLTGELFF
TRBV30	TRBJ1-4	CAWSVGRNNEKLFF
TRBV5-8	TRBJ2-3	CASSQPSGTRYTQYF
TRBV2	TRBJ2-1	CASKGSGRGEQFF
TRBV19	TRBJ1-2	CASTAGTPTPYYGYTF
TRBV28	TRBJ1-6	CASSRRQLTLHF
TRBV5-1	TRBJ2-5	CASSSLGSGRARETQYF
TRBV19	TRBJ1-1	CASQGAGQRYTEAFF
TRBV7-2	TRBJ2-3	CASSSYGSPGTDTQYF
TRBV9	TRBJ2-2	CASSLGLADTGELFF
TRBV20-1	TRBJ1-1	CSAAWRTEAFF
TRBV2	TRBJ2-7	CASWDTDYEQYF
TRBV9	TRBJ2-1	CASSPGTSGRRVRNEQFF
TRBV29-1	TRBJ2-7	CSVGQGVDEQYF
TRBV4-2	TRBJ2-7	CASSQEGRNEQYF
TRBV9	TRBJ1-3	CASSTTTDTIYF
TRBV5-4	TRBJ1-6	CASSSAGTSYNSPLHF
TRBV7-9	TRBJ1-1	CASSALIRDTEAFF
TRBV9	TRBJ2-2	CASSVEASRRTGELFF
TRBV9	TRBJ2-5	CASSFPTTSGGPRDQETQYF
TRBV30	TRBJ1-1	CAWSVLAGSTEAFF
TRBV6-6	TRBJ1-2	CASSYPRQGGYTF
TRBV7-6	TRBJ2-3	CASREGDTQYF
TRBV30	TRBJ1-3	CAWSPGGSGNTIYF
TRBV28	TRBJ2-3	CASSSPASGSLTDTQYF
TRBV19	TRBJ1-1	CASSIGGSPNTEAFF
TRBV28	TRBJ2-7	CASRGFVVYEQYF
TRBV7-2	TRBJ2-3	CASSLIGTSTDTQYF
TRBV6-5	TRBJ1-1	CASRSGQGHTEAFF
TRBV11-2	TRBJ2-3	CASSLTSDDTQYF
TRBV19	TRBJ1-2	CASGRDRERYGYTF
TRBV27	TRBJ1-2	CASSTGTGSYGYTF
TRBV11-2	TRBJ2-7	CASSVRLTSGGLYEQYF